What follows are 7 T cell receptor beta chains derived from one specimen sequenced in a study of siplizumab effects on memory and regulatory T cells. Sequencing was performed with immunoSEQ multiplex PCR; in TCRdb, only in-frame clones are kept and a portion is missing. The sample has under 85,000 clones; around nine tenths are singletons. The sequenced material came from Tregs sorted from blood. The receptors derive from a human donor in good health.

This clone has at least ten counts. The chain recombines TRBV20-1 with TRBJ2-7; D gene ambiguous. This CDR3 contains 11 residues. Trimming pared 5 bases from V and 9 bases from J, leaving 14 bases between. Germline values: CDR1 DFQATT, CDR2 SNEGSKA (reference sequence). In DNA, the CDR3 is TGCAGTGCTCGCGTTGAGTGGCGGCAGTACTTC. Its translation is CSARVEWRQYF.

The rearrangement uses TRBV10-1 and TRBJ2-5; TRBD2 aligns across 11 bases. The CDR3 is 15 amino acids. V shed 4 bases, J shed 4 bases, and the junction held 5 bases outside the gene matches. The germline gives CDR1 WNHNN, CDR2 SYGVQD (reference sequence). CDR3 DNA: TGCGCCAGCAGTGTAGGGCTAGCGGGGGGAGAGACCCAGTACTTC. It translates to CASSVGLAGGETQYF.

The chain recombines TRBV20-1 with TRBJ1-2; D unresolved. V was cut by 6 bases and J by 8 bases, with 10 bases left in between. Germline V lookup: CDR1 DFQATT, CDR2 SNEGSKA (reference sequence). The CDR3 is made up of 10 amino acids. Here the CDR3 DNA reads TGCAGTGCCAAGAGAGACGGCTACACCTTC. Protein sequence: CSAKRDGYTF.

J is TRBJ2-1 and V is TRBV11-3, with a tentative D call TRBD2 (6 bases). This CDR3 has 14 amino acids. Germline assignment: CDR1 SGHNT and CDR2 YENEEA. V was clipped by 1 base and J by 4 bases, with 8 bases between them. CDR3 bases: TGTGCCAGCAGCTTAGGCGGGGTATACAATGAGCAGTTCTTC. Its translation is CASSLGGVYNEQFF.

This chain links TRBV29-1 with TRBJ2-7; D could derive from TRBD1 or TRBD2 (5 bases each). Trimming took off 4 bases at V and 3 bases at J, with 7 bases between the two ends. Looked up from germline, CDR1 is SQVTM and CDR2 is ANQGSEA. The CDR3 consists of 11 residues. In nucleotides, the CDR3 is TGCAGCGTTGTGAGGGGCTACGAGCAGTACTTC. Its protein is CSVVRGYEQYF.

The genes are TRBV4-2 and TRBJ1-5; D ambiguous. Germline V gene lookup returns CDR1 LGHNA and CDR2 YNFKEQ. The CDR3 is made up of 15 amino acids. Trimming stripped 5 bases from V and 2 bases from J, with 13 bases between. In DNA form, the CDR3 reads TGTGCCAGCAGCTTCTCGGGCTTTGGCAATCAGCCCCAGCATTTT. It yields the protein CASSFSGFGNQPQHF.

V usage is TRBV19 and J usage is TRBJ2-1; 10 bases fit TRBD1. Germline-derived CDR1 and CDR2 are LNHDA and SQIVND (reference sequence). This CDR3 has 15 residues. The V segment lost 5 bases and the J segment 5 bases; nucleotides outside the gene matches: 6. Written as DNA, the CDR3 is TGTGCCAGTAGTTCCCGGGACAGGGGAAACAATGAGCAGTTCTTC. Its protein is CASSSRDRGNNEQFF. Variable domain in full (rest from reference TRBV19 and TRBJ2-1): DGGITQSPKYLFRKEGQNVTLSCEQNLNHDAMYWYRQDPGQGLRLIYYSQIVNDFQKGDIAEGYSVSREKKESFPLTVTSAQKNPTAFYLCASSSRDRGNNEQFFGPGTRLTVL.